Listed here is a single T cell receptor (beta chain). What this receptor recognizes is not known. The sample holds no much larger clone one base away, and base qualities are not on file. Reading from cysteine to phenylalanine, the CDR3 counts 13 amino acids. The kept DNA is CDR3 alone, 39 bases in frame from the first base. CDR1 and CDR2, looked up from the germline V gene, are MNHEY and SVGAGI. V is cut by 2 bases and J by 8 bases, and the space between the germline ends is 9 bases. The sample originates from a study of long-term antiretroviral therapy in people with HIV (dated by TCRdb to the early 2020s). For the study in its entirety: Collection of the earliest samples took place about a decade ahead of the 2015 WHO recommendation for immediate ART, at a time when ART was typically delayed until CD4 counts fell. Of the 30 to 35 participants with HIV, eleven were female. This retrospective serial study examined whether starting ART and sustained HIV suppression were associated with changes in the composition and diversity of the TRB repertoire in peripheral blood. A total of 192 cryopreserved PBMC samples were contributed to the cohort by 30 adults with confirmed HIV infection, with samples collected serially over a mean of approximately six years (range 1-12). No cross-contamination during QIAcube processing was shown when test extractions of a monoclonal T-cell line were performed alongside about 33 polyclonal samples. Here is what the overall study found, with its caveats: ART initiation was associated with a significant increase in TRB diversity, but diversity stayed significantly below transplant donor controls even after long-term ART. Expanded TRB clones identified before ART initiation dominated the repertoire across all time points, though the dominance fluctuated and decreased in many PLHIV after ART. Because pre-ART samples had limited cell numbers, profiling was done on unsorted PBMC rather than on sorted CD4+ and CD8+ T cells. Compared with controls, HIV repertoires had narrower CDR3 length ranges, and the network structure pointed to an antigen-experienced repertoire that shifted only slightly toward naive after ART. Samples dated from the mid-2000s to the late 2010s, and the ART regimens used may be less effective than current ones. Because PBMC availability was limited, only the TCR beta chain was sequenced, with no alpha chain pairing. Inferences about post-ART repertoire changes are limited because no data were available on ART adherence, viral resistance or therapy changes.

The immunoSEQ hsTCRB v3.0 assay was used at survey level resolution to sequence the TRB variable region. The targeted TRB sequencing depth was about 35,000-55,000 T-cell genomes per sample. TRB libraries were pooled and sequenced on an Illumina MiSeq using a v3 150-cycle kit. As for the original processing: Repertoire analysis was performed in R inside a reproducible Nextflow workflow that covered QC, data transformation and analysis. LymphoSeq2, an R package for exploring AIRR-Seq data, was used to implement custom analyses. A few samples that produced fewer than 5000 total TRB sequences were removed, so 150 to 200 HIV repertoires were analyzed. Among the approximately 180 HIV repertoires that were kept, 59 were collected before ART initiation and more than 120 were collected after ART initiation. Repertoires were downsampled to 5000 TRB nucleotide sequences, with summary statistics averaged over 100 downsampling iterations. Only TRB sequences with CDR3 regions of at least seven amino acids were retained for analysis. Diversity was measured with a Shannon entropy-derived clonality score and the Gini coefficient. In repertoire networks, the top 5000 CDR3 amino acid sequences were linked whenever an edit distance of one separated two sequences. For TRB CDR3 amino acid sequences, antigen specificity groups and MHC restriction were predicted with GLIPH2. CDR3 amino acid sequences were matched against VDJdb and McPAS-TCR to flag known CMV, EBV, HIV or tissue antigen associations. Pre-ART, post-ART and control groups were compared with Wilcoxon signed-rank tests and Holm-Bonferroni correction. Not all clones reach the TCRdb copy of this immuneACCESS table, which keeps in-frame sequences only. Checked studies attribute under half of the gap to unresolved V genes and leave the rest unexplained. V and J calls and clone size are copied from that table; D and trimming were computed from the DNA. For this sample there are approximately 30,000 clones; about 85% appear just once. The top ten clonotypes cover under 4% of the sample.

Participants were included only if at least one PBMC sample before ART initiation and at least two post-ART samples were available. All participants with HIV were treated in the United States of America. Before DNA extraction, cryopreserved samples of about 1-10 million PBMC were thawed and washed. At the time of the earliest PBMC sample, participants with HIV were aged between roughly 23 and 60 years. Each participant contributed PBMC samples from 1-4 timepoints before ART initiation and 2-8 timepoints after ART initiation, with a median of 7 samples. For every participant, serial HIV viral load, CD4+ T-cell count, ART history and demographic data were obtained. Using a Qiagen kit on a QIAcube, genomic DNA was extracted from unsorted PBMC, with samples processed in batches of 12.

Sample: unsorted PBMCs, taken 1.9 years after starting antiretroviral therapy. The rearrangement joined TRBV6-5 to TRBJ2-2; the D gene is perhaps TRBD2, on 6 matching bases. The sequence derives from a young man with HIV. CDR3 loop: CASSYGRGGELFF. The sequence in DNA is TGTGCCAGCAGTTACGGCCGGGGGGGGGAGCTGTTTTTT.